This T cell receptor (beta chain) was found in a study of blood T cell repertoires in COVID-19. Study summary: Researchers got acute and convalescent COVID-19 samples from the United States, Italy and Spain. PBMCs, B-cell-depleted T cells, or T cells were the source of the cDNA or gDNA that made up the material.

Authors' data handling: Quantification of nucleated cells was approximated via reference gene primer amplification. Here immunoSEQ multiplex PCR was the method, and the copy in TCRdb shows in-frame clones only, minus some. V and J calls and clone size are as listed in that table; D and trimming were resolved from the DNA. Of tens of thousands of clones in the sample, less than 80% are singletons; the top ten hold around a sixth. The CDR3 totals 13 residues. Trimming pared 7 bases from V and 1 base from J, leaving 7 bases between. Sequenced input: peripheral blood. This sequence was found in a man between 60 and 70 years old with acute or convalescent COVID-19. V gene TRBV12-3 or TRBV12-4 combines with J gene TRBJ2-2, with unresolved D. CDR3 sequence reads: CASKNRNTGELFF. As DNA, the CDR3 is TGTGCCAGCAAAAACAGGAACACCGGGGAGCTGTTTTTT.